The TCR beta chain under discussion was sequenced for a study of blood T cell repertoires in COVID-19. On the study more broadly: Nucleic acid was either cDNA or gDNA, and it came from T cells, B-cell-depleted T cells, or PBMCs.

The CDR3 runs to 14 residues. Germline V CDR1 and CDR2: MNHEY, SVGAGI. V lost 7 bases, J lost 5 bases, and 15 bases lay in between. Produced via immunoSEQ multiplex PCR; TCRdb's table is partial and in-frame only. Of hundreds of thousands of clones in the sample, 87% were seen once. The chain couples TRBV6-5 to TRBJ2-1; TRBD2 might be the D (7 bases). The source is a woman between 18 and 30 years old who had recovered from COVID-19. The sequencing sample was made of PBMCs or T cells enriched from blood (not recorded which). Written as DNA, the CDR3 is TGTGCCAGCAATCCGGGGGGCCTTAACAATGAGCAGTTCTTC. Amino acids: CASNPGGLNNEQFF.